The entry below gives a single TCR beta chain sequence along with its context. The antigen remains undetermined. The junction shows a germline mismatch at one end, possibly a read error. The PCR employed 60 Vbeta primers together with 13 Jbeta primers. Clones were read by immunoSEQ multiplex PCR, and TCRdb kept only the in-frame ones, dropping some. The data hold about 260,000 clones, with 80% to 90% observed a single time. Healthy bone marrow donors formed the donor group. This sample was included in a study of cytomegalovirus exposure and HLA in healthy donors. Findings of the study overall: In a later analysis, CMV-associated beta chains were mostly HLA-associated, it appeared. V- and J-gene trimming of TCR beta was linked (in a later analysis) to a missense DCLRE1C variant.

The source is a woman in her forties in good health and CMV-seropositive. Sequencing was carried out using PBMCs.

DNA of the CDR3: TGCAGCGTTGAAGATTGGGACACTAGTGCCGGGGCCAACGGCCTGACTTTC. As protein: CSVEDWDTSAGANGLTF. The V gene is TRBV29-1, the J gene TRBJ2-6; tentatively, D is TRBD1 (6 bases). Per germline, CDR1 SQVTM and CDR2 ANQGSEA. The CDR3 runs 17 residues.